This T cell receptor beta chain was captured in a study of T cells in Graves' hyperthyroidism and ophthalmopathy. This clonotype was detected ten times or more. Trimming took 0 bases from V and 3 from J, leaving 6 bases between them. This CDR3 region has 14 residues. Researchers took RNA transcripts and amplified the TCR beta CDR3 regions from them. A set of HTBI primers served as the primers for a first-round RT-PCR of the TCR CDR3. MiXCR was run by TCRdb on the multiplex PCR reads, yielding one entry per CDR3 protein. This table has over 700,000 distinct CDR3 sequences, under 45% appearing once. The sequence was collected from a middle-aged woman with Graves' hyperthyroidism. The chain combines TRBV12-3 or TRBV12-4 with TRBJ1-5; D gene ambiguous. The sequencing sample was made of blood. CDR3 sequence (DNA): TGTGCCAGCAGTTTAGCGGGGAACAATCAGCCCCAGCATTTT. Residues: CASSLAGNNQPQHF.